This T cell receptor (beta chain) was recovered during a study of tumor and adjacent non-tumor tissue in lung cancer. Turning to the study itself: Histology: about twelve adenocarcinoma, a couple of squamous cell carcinoma, 1 small cell lung cancer. Stage I to III disease affected approximately 11 men and roughly 5 women aged about 30 to 85.

Points on this clonotype: The target antigen is unknown. Its ends do not fully match the called genes, so a read error is possible.

The CDR3 consists of 14 residues. This sample's RNA came from whole unsorted tissue. Study-wide results and caveats: TCR diversity was significantly greater in tumor than normal lung tissue.

TCRbeta libraries were built with three rounds of nested PCR, modified from ARM-PCR. Using its own MiXCR run on the multiplex PCR reads, TCRdb lists one record per CDR3 protein. The sample contains about 200,000 distinct CDR3 sequences, 60% to 85% of which appear only once. Sequencing was performed on lung tumor tissue. The sequence derives from a man aged 60 to 69 with non-small cell lung cancer. The rearrangement links TRBV12-3 or TRBV12-4 to TRBJ1-6; D not resolved. The DNA for the CDR3 is TGTGGCAGCGCTCCTCGGGCGTTTAATTCACCCCTCCACTTT. This codes for CGSAPRAFNSPLHF.